These 19 T cell receptor beta chains came from one sample sequenced in a study of long-term antiretroviral therapy in people with HIV. Run at survey level, the immunoSEQ assay was version v3.0. The method was immunoSEQ multiplex PCR; TCRdb's version includes in-frame clones alone and lacks a portion of them. The sample has around 28,000 clones, 75% to 90% seen once. The source was unsorted PBMCs, collected 2.3 years after starting antiretroviral therapy. Receptors were obtained from a man aged 35-49 years with HIV.

This clone appeared a single time. The chain has TRBV18 and TRBJ1-1, with a possible D match to TRBD1 (5 bases). Per the germline V gene, CDR1 is KGHSH and CDR2 is LQKENI. Trimming removed 2 bases from V and 1 base from J, with 14 bases in between. This CDR3 is 16 amino acids long. This chain's CDR3 is CASSPGGGLQNTEAFF. The CDR3 DNA is TGTGCCAGCTCACCAGGGGGGGGACTGCAGAACACTGAAGCTTTCTTT.

This sequence joins TRBV7-3 and TRBJ2-1, with 10 positions matching TRBD1. This CDR3 is built from 15 residues. From germline, CDR1 is SGHTA and CDR2 FQGTGA. Unmatched junction bases numbered 2, after V lost 5 bases and J lost 1 base. This CDR3 reads CASSRQGASYNEQFF. DNA of the CDR3: TGTGCCAGCAGCAGACAGGGGGCGTCCTACAATGAGCAGTTCTTC.

The gene calls are TRBV15 and TRBJ2-7; D assignment may be TRBD1 or TRBD2 (5 bases each). The germline V and J ends were trimmed by 4 bases and 2 bases, with 18 bases remaining between them. Looked up from germline, CDR1 is LNHNV and CDR2 is YYDKDF (reference sequence). The CDR3 has 16 residues. The CDR3 sequence is CATSNPGRAGPYEQYF. CDR3 sequence (DNA): TGTGCCACCAGCAATCCAGGGCGGGCAGGACCCTACGAGCAGTACTTC.

The genes are TRBV30 and TRBJ1-2; D is possibly TRBD1 (6 bases). The germline gives CDR1 GTSNPN, CDR2 SVGIG (reference sequence). V gave up 3 bases and J gave up 4 bases, with 12 bases separating them. The CDR3 contains 13 residues. DNA of the CDR3: TGTGCCTGGAGAGCGGGGGCCCTCTATGGCTACACCTTC. This encodes CAWRAGALYGYTF.

The chain is built from TRBV6-5 and TRBJ1-1, with D maybe TRBD1 (6 bases). The CDR3 has 15 residues. Trimming removed 7 bases from V and 0 bases from J, with 15 bases in between. Germline loops: CDR1 MNHEY, CDR2 SVGAGI. As DNA, the CDR3 is TGTGCCAGCAAGTCAGTTGGGGGCTTGAACACTGAAGCTTTCTTT. Residues: CASKSVGGLNTEAFF.

V and J are TRBV6-5 and TRBJ1-1, with D possibly TRBD1 on 5 matching bases. CDR1 and CDR2 (germline): MNHEY, SVGAGI. CDR3 length: 14 amino acids. Trimming removed 2 bases from V and 10 bases from J, with 17 bases in between. CDR3 protein: CASSYGALGTGAFF. CDR3 DNA sequence: TGTGCCAGCAGTTACGGGGCCCTCGGGACCGGAGCTTTCTTT.

The chain employs TRBV6-6 and TRBJ2-3, with 8 bases that match TRBD2. V lost 3 bases and J lost 1; bases outside the gene matches: 6. The CDR3 has 16 residues. Germline V gene data show CDR1 as MNHNY and CDR2 as SVGAGI (reference sequence). CDR3 nucleotide sequence: TGTGCCAGCAGTTATCCAGCGGGAGAGCGCACAGATACGCAGTATTTT. The encoded protein is CASSYPAGERTDTQYF.

This clone was found a few times. V and J are TRBV2 and TRBJ2-1, with 8 positions matching TRBD2. Germline V gene lookup returns CDR1 SNHLY and CDR2 FYNNEI. This CDR3 contains 17 residues. Losses at the gene ends were 3 bases for V and 5 bases for J; bases not matched to a gene: 12. This CDR3 reads CASSERLTGTRDNEQFF. The DNA for the CDR3 is TGTGCCAGCAGTGAGAGACTCACCGGGACTAGAGACAATGAGCAGTTCTTC.

V and J are TRBV15 and TRBJ2-7; D not certain. Looked up from germline, CDR1 is LNHNV and CDR2 is YYDKDF (reference sequence). Trimming left V 8 bases short and J 0 bases short, with 11 bases between. The CDR3 extends over 13 amino acids. The CDR3 DNA follows: TGTGCCACCTCTCTTGGGTTCTCCTACGAGCAGTACTTC. Its protein is CATSLGFSYEQYF.

The rearrangement links TRBV4-2 to TRBJ2-5, with D unclear. V was cut by 0 bases and J by 5 bases, with 10 bases left in between. The CDR3 totals 14 residues. Germline V lookup: CDR1 LGHNA, CDR2 YNFKEQ. The CDR3 loop reads CASSQDNGRETQYF. CDR3 bases: TGTGCCAGCAGCCAAGATAACGGTCGCGAGACCCAGTACTTC.

The chain carries TRBV5-1 and TRBJ2-1, with 11 bases fitting TRBD2. Germline V lookup: CDR1 SGHRS, CDR2 YFSETQ. This CDR3 contains 15 residues. The V segment lost 0 bases and the J segment 7 bases; nucleotides outside the gene matches: 3. CDR3 residues: CASSLVSSGRNEQFF. The CDR3 DNA follows: TGCGCCAGCAGCTTGGTGTCTAGCGGGAGGAATGAGCAGTTCTTC.

The chain employs TRBV11-2 and TRBJ1-2, with TRBD1 as a possible D gene (6 bases). V lost 1 base to trimming and J lost 3 bases, with 9 bases between them. Germline V gives CDR1 SGHAT, CDR2 FQNNGV. The CDR3 runs to 14 residues. The CDR3 nucleotides read TGTGCCAGCAGCTTAGCAGGGGAAGACTATGGCTACACCTTC. Translating gives CASSLAGEDYGYTF.

The chain links TRBV19 to TRBJ2-1, with 7 bases lining up with TRBD2. V dropped 1 base and J dropped 3; count of bases not matched to a gene: 3. Germline CDR1 and CDR2: LNHDA and SQIVND (reference sequence). The CDR3 contains 15 residues. In nucleotides, the CDR3 is TGTGCCAGTAGTATAGGGCTAGCGGACTACAATGAGCAGTTCTTC. This sequence encodes CASSIGLADYNEQFF.

J is TRBJ2-7 and V is TRBV15; D is uncertain. Germline-derived CDR1 and CDR2 are LNHNV and YYDKDF (reference sequence). V shed 0 bases and J shed 1 base, with 7 bases lying between them. The CDR3 has 14 amino acids. For the CDR3, the DNA is TGTGCCACCAGCAGAGATTCAGCTTCCTACGAGCAGTACTTC. It translates to CATSRDSASYEQYF.

This chain joins TRBV6-1 and TRBJ1-1; the D is unclear. The CDR3 loop spans 13 amino acids. The germline V gene encodes CDR1 MNHNS and CDR2 SASEGT. The V end was cut by 2 bases, the J end by 1 base, with 5 bases between. CDR3 nucleotides: TGTGCCAGCAGTGAAAGTGGGAACACTGAAGCTTTCTTT. Encoded protein: CASSESGNTEAFF.

This chain links TRBV30 with TRBJ1-1; 7 nucleotides align to TRBD1. The CDR3 totals 17 residues. V shed 5 bases and J 0 bases; nucleotides not matched to a gene: 15. Germline CDR1 reads GTSNPN; CDR2 reads SVGIG (reference sequence). The CDR3, as DNA: TGTGCCTGGTTACCACAGGGGCCATATCTAATGAACACTGAAGCTTTCTTT. Its translation: CAWLPQGPYLMNTEAFF.

The CDR3 region is CAWSVLQGAYEQYF. The CDR3 nucleotides read TGTGCCTGGAGTGTACTGCAGGGGGCCTACGAGCAGTACTTC. This chain connects TRBV30 to TRBJ2-7; TRBD1 matches 7 bases. CDR1 is GTSNPN, CDR2 SVGIG, per germline (reference sequence). The ends lost 0 bases at V and 2 bases at J; junction bases unmatched: 4. The CDR3 consists of 14 residues.

The chain employs TRBV5-1 and TRBJ1-3, with TRBD1 matching over 8 bases. Germline CDR1 reads SGHRS; CDR2 reads YFSETQ. The V gene end was trimmed by 3 bases and the J gene end by 3 bases; junction bases not matched to a gene: 8. This CDR3 contains 16 residues. The CDR3 DNA reads TGCGCCAGCAGCTCGGATGACAGGGGTGGTGGAAACACCATATATTTT. It specifies CASSSDDRGGGNTIYF.

This clone was detected only a few times. This rearrangement joins TRBV2 to TRBJ1-4; D remains ambiguous. The CDR3 has 15 amino acids. Per germline, CDR1 SNHLY and CDR2 FYNNEI. Trimming left V 1 base short and J 8 bases short, with 14 bases between. CDR3 sequence reads: CASSEGVPWREKLFF. In DNA form, the CDR3 reads TGTGCCAGCAGTGAAGGGGTGCCTTGGAGGGAAAAACTGTTTTTT.